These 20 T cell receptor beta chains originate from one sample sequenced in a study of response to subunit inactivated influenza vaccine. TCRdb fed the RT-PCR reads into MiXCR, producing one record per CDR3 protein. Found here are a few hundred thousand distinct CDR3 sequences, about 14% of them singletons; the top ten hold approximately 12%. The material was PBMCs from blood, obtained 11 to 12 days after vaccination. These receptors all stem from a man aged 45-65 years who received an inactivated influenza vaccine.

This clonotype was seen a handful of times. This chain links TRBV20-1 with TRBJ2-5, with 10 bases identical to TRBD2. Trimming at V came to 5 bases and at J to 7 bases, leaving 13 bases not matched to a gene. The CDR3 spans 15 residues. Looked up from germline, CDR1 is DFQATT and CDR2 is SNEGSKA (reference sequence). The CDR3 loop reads CSAGPRLAGVVTQYF. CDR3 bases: TGCAGTGCTGGCCCCCGGCTAGCGGGGGTGGTGACCCAGTACTTC.

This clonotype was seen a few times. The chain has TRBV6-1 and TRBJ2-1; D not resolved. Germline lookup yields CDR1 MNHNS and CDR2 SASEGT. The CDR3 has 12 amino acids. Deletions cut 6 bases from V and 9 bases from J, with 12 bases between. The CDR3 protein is CASRSWVPEQFF. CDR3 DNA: TGTGCCAGCAGGAGTTGGGTTCCTGAGCAGTTCTTC.

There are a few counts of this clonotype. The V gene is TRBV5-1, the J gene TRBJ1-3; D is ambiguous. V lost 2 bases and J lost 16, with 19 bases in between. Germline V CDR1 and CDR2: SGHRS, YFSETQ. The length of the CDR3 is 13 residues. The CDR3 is CASSFEGDFIWYF. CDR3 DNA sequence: TGCGCCAGCAGCTTCGAGGGCGACTTTATTTGGTATTTT. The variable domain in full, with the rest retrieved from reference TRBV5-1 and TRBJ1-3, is KAGVTQTPRYLIKTRGQQVTLSCSPISGHRSVSWYQQTPGQGLQFLFEYFSETQRNKGNFPGRFSGRQFSNSRSEMNVSTLELGDSALYLCASSFEGDFIWYFGEGSWLTVV.

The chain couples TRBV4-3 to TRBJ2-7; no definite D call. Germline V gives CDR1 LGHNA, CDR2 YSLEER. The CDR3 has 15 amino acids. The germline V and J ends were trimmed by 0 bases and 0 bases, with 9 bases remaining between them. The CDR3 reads CASSQDSGVSYEQYF. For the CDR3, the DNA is TGCGCCAGCAGCCAAGATTCAGGAGTCTCCTACGAGCAGTACTTC.

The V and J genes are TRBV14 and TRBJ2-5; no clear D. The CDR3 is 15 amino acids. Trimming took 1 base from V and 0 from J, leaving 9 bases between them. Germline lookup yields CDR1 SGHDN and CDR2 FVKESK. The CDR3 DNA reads TGTGCCAGCAGCCAAGTTGAATGGTACCAAGAGACCCAGTACTTC. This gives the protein CASSQVEWYQETQYF.

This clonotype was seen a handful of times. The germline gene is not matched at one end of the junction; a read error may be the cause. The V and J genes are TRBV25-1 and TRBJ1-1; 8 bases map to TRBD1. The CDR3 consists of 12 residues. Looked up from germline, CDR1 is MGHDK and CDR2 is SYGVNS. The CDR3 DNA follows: TGTGCCAGCAGTACCGGGACAGGAAGAACCGCCTTT. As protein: CASSTGTGRTAF.

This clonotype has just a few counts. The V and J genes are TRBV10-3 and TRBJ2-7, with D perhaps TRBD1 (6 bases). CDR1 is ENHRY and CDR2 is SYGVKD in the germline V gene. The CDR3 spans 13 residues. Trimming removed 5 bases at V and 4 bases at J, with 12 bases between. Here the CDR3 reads CAISIGQGYEQYF. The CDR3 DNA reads TGTGCCATCAGTATAGGGCAGGGGTACGAGCAGTACTTC.

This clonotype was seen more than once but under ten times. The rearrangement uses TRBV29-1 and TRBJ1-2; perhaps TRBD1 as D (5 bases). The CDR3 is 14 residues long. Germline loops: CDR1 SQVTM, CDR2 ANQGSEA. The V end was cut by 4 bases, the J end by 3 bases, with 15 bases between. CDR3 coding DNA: TGCAGCGTTGTGGTAGGGGTTGGCGACTATGGCTACACCTTC. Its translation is CSVVVGVGDYGYTF.

CDR3 DNA sequence: TGTGCCAGCAGCCCGACCGCTAAGTGGCCCTACGAGCAGTACTTC. This encodes CASSPTAKWPYEQYF. The chain uses TRBV7-9 and TRBJ2-7, with D unclear. V was clipped by 5 bases and J by 2 bases, with 16 bases between them. The CDR3 consists of 15 residues. CDR1 SEHNR and CDR2 FQNEAQ come from the germline V gene (reference sequence).

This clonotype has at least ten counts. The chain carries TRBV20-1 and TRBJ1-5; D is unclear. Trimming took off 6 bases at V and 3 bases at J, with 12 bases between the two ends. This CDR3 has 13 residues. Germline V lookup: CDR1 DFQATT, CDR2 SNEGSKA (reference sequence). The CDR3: CSANDMNNQPQHF. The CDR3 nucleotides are TGCAGTGCAAACGACATGAACAATCAGCCCCAGCATTTT.

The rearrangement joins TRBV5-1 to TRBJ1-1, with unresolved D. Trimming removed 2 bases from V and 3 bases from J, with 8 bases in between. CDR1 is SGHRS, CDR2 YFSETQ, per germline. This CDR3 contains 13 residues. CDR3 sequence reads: CASSLRADTEAFF. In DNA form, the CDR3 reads TGCGCCAGCAGCTTAAGGGCGGACACTGAAGCTTTCTTT. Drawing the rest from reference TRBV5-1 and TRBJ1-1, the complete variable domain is KAGVTQTPRYLIKTRGQQVTLSCSPISGHRSVSWYQQTPGQGLQFLFEYFSETQRNKGNFPGRFSGRQFSNSRSEMNVSTLELGDSALYLCASSLRADTEAFFGQGTRLTVV.

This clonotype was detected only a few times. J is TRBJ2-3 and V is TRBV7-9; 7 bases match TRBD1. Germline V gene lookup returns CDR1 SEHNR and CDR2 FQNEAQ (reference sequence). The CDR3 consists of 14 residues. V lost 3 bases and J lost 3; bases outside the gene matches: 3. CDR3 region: CASSFPTGTDTQYF. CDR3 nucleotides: TGTGCCAGCAGCTTCCCGACAGGGACAGATACGCAGTATTTT.

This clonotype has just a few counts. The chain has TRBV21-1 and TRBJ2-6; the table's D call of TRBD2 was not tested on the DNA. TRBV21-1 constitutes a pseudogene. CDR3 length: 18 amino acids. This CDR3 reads CASILTDEGLSGANVLTF. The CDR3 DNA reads TGTGCCAGCATTCTCACCGACGAAGGACTCTCTGGGGCCAACGTCCTGACTTTC.

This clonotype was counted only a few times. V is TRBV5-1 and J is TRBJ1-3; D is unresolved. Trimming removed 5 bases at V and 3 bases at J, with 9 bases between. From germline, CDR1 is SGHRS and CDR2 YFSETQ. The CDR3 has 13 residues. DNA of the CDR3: TGCGCCAGCAGTGACGGGAATGGAAACACCATATATTTT. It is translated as CASSDGNGNTIYF.

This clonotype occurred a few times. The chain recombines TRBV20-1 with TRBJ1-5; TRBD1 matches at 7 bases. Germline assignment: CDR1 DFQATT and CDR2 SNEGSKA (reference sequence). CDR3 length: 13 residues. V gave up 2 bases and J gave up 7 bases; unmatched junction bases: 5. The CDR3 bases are TGCAGTGCTAGATGGACAGGCGACCAGCCCCAGCATTTT. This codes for CSARWTGDQPQHF.

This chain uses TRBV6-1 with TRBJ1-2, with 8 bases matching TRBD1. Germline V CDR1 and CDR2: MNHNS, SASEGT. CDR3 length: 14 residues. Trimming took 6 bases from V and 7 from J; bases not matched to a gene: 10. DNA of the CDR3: TGTGCCAGCAGGGAGAGGACAGGGCTGGGTGGCTACACCTTC. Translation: CASRERTGLGGYTF.

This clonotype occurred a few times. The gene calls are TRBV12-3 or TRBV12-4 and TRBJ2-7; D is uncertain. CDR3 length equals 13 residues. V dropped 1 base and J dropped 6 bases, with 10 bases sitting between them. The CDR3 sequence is CASSLDPESEQYF. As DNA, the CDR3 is TGTGCCAGCAGTTTAGACCCGGAGTCCGAGCAGTACTTC.

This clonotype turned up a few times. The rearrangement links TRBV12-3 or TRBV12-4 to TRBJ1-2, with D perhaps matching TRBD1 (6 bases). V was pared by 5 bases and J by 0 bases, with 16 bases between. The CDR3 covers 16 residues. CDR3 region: CASSPTYWTANYGYTF. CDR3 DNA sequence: TGTGCCAGCAGTCCGACGTATTGGACAGCTAACTATGGCTACACCTTC.

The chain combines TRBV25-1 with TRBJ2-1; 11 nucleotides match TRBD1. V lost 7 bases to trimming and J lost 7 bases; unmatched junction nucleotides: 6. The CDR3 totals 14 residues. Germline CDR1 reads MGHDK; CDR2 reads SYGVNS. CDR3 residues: CASISDRGLNEQFF. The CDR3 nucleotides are TGTGCCAGCATATCGGACAGGGGGCTTAATGAGCAGTTCTTC.

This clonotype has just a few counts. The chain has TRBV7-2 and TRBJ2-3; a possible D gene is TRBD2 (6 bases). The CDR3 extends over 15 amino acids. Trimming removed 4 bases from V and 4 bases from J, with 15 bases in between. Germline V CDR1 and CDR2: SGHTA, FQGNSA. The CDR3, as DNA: TGTGCCAGCAGCTCCCTAGCGACGCGGGCAGATACGCAGTATTTT. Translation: CASSSLATRADTQYF.